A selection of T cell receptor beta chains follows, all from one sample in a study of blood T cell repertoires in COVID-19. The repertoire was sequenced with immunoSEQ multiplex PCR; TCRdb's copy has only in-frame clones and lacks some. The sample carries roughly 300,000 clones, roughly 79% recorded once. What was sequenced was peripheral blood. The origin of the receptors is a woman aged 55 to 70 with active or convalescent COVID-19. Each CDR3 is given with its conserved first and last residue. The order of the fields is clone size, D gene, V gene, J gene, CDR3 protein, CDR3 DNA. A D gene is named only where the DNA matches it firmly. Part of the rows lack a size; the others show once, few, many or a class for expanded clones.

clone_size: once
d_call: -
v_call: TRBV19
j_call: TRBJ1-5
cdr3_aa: CASTQGVHQPQHF
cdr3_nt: TGTGCCAGTACACAGGGCGTACATCAGCCCCAGCATTTT

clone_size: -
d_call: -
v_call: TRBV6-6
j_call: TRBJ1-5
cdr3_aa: CASSSGQTSNQPQHF
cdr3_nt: TGTGCCAGCAGCTCCGGACAGACGAGCAATCAGCCCCAGCATTTT

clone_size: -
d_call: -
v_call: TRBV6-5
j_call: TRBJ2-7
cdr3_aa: CASTSTGRGAYEQYF
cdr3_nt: TGTGCCAGCACGTCAACGGGCAGGGGGGCCTACGAGCAGTACTTC

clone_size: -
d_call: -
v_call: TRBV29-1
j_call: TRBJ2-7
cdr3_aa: CSVEVLGHKSYEQYF
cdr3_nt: TGCAGCGTTGAAGTTTTGGGACACAAGTCCTACGAGCAGTACTTC

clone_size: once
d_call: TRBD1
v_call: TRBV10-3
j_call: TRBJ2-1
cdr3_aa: CAINPTGSSYNEQFF
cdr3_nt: TGTGCCATCAACCCGACAGGGAGCTCCTACAATGAGCAGTTCTTC

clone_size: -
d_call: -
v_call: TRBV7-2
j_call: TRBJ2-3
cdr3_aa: CASSFGVDTQYF
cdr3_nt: TGTGCCAGCAGCTTCGGGGTGGATACGCAGTATTTT

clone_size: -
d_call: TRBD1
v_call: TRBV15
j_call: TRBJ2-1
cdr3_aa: CATSGRDRGVNEQFF
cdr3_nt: TGTGCCACCAGCGGCCGGGACAGGGGGGTAAATGAGCAGTTCTTC

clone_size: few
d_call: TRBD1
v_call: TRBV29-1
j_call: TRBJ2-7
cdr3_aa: CSVGDRVYEQYF
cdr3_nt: TGCAGCGTTGGGGACAGGGTCTACGAGCAGTACTTC

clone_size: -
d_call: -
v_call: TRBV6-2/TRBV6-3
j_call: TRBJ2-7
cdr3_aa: CASSAARRGGVEQYF
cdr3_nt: TGTGCCAGCAGTGCCGCTCGAAGGGGGGGAGTCGAGCAGTACTTC

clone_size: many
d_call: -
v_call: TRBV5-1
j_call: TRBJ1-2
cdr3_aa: CASSRAGAPQGHTIYGYTF
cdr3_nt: TGCGCCAGCAGCAGGGCCGGGGCCCCTCAGGGACACACTATCTATGGCTACACCTTC

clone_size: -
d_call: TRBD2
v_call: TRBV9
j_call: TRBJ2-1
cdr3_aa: CASSVLAGGLLNEQFF
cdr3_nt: TGTGCCAGCAGCGTTCTAGCGGGGGGCCTCCTCAATGAGCAGTTCTTC

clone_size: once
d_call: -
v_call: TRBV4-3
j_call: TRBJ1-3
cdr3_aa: CASSQEHRAGNTIYF
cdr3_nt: TGCGCCAGCAGCCAAGAGCACAGGGCTGGAAACACCATATATTTT

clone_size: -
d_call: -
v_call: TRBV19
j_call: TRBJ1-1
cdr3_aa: CASRSQDLNTEAFF
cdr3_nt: TGTGCCAGTAGATCACAGGACCTGAACACTGAAGCTTTCTTT

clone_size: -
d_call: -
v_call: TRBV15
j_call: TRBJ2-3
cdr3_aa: CATSRVPRF
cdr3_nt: TGTGCCACCAGCAGAGTTCCTAGGTTT

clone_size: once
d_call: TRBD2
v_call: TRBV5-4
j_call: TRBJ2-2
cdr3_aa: CASSPLAGGPTGELFF
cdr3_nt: TGTGCCAGCAGCCCCCTAGCGGGGGGCCCCACCGGGGAGCTGTTTTTT

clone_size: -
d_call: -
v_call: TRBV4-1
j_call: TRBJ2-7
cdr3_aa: CASSGRTKVGEQYF
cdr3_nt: TGCGCCAGCAGCGGGAGGACAAAGGTGGGAGAGCAGTACTTC